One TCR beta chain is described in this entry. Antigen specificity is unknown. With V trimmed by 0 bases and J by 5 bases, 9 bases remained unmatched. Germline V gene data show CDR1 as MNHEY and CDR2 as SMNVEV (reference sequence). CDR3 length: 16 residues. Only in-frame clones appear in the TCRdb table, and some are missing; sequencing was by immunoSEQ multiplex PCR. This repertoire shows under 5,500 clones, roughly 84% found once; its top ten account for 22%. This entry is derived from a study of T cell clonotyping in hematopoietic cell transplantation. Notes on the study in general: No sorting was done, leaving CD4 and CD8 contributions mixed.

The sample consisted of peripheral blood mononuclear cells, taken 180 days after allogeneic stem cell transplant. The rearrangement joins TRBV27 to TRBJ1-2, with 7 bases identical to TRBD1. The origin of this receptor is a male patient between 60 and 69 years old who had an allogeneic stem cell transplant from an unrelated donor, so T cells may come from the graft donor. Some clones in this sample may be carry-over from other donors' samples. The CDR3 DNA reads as TGTGCCAGCAGTTTATCGAGGGTACAGGGGACTTATGGCTACACCTTC. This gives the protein CASSLSRVQGTYGYTF.